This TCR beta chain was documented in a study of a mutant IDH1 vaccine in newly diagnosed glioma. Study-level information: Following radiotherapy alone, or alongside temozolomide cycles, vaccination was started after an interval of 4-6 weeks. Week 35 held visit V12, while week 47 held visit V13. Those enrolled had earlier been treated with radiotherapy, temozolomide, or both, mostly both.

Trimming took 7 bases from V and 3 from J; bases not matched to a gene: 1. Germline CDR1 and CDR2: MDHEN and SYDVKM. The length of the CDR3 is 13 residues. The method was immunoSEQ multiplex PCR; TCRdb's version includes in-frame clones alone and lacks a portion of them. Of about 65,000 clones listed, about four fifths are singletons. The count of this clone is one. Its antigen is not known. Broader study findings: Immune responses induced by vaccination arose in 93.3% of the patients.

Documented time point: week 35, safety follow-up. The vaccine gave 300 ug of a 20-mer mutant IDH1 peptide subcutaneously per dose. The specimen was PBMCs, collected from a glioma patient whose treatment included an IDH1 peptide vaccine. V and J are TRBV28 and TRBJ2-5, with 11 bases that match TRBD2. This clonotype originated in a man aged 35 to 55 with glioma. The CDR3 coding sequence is TGTGCCAGCAAACTAGCGGGAGAAGAGACCCAGTACTTC. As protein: CASKLAGEETQYF.